This TCR beta chain came from a study of OX40 agonist ivuxolimab in advanced cancers. Sequenced by immunoSEQ multiplex PCR; TCRdb stores in-frame clones only, minus some. The sample yields 70,000 to 75,000 clones, roughly 80% seen once. The sequence came from an adult with an advanced solid tumor such as melanoma, head and neck, liver or kidney cancer. Sequenced here: CD4+ or CD8+ T cells sorted from blood, sampled in a trial of the OX40 agonist ivuxolimab.

Here the CDR3 DNA reads TGTGCCAGCCAATGGGGGGGACAGAACACCGGGGAGCTGTTTTTT. Residues: CASQWGGQNTGELFF. The V gene is TRBV27, the J gene TRBJ2-2; D is perhaps TRBD2 (7 bases). Germline CDR1 reads MNHEY; CDR2 reads SMNVEV (reference sequence). Trimming stripped 8 bases from V and 1 base from J, with 14 bases between. There are 15 residues in the CDR3.